This TCR beta chain came from a study of cytomegalovirus exposure and HLA in healthy donors. Remarks on this clone: Its specificity is not known.

The V segment lost 4 bases and the J segment 0 bases; nucleotides outside the gene matches: 3. CDR1 SGHNT and CDR2 YYREEE come from the germline V gene (reference sequence). The CDR3 is made up of 14 amino acids. Only in-frame clones appear in the TCRdb table, and some are missing; sequencing was by immunoSEQ multiplex PCR. The repertoire has roughly 130,000 clones, 86% of them found once; the top ten carry less than 3%. General study results and limits: Per published reports, the classifier diagnosed cytomegalovirus status with high specificity and sensitivity.

The clonotype was recovered from a man between 18 and 29 years old in good health and CMV-seronegative. The material sequenced was PBMCs. The chain carries TRBV5-4 and TRBJ1-1; TRBD1 matches 7 bases. The DNA for the CDR3 is TGTGCCAGCAGCCGGGACAGCATGAACACTGAAGCTTTCTTT. It encodes CASSRDSMNTEAFF.